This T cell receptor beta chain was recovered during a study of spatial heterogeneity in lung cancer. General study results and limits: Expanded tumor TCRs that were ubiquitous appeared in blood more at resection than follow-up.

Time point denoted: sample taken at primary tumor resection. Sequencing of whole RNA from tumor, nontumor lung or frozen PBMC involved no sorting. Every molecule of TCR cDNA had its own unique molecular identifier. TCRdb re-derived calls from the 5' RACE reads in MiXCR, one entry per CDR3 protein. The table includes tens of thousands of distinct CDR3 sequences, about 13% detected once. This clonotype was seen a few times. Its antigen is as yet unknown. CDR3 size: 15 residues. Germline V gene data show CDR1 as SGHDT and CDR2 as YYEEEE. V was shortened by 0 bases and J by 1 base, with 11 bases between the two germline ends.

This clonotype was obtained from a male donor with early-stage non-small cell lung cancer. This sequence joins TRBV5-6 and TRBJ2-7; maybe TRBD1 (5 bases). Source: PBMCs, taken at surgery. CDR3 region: CASSLEGHLSYEQYF. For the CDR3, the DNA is TGTGCCAGCAGCTTGGAAGGACACTTATCCTACGAGCAGTACTTC.